This T cell receptor (beta chain) came from a study of response to subunit inactivated influenza vaccine. Study findings and constraints: Authors suggested each seasonal influenza vaccination recruits few new T cells.

A note on this clonotype: Its antigen is undetermined.

TCRdb reanalysed the RT-PCR reads using MiXCR and keeps one entry per CDR3 protein. The data contain about half a million distinct CDR3 sequences, approximately 9.9% of them singletons. Germline V gene sequence: CDR1 SEHNR, CDR2 FQNEAQ (reference sequence). V shed 3 bases, J shed 9 bases, and the junction held 7 bases outside the gene matches. CDR3 length: 15 residues. The sample was PBMCs from blood, taken more than 35 days after vaccination. This clonotype was obtained from a man between 50 and 59 years old who received an inactivated influenza vaccine. The chain is built from TRBV7-9 and TRBJ2-1, with 11 bases fitting TRBD2. The CDR3 sequence: CASSFSGGAFGEQFF. In DNA form, the CDR3 reads TGTGCCAGCAGCTTTAGCGGGGGGGCATTCGGTGAGCAGTTCTTC.